The rows below give T cell receptor beta chains drawn from one sample of a study of blood T cell repertoires in COVID-19. Some clones are missing from TCRdb's copy, which holds only in-frame ones; the method was immunoSEQ multiplex PCR. The sample lists approximately 270,000 clones; around nine tenths were seen once. Sequences were obtained from PBMCs or T cells enriched from blood (not recorded which). The receptor set was obtained from a woman aged 55-69 years who had recovered from COVID-19. Each CDR3 is given with its conserved first and last residue. The D gene is left open where the match is weak. Rows give clone size only sometimes, using once, few, many, or a class for an expanded clone.

j_call,cdr3_length,clone_size,v_call,d_call,cdr3_nt,cdr3_aa
TRBJ1-4,11,-,TRBV12-3/TRBV12-4,-,TGTGCCAGCAGTTTGCGAGAAAAACTGTTTTTT,CASSLREKLFF
TRBJ1-2,11,-,TRBV7-6,-,TGTGCCAGCAGCCGGAGTGGTGGCTACACCTTC,CASSRSGGYTF
TRBJ1-2,13,once,TRBV30,-,TGTGCCTGGAGTGTTGCAGGGAACGTGGGCTACACCTTC,CAWSVAGNVGYTF
TRBJ1-2,13,-,TRBV25-1,TRBD1,TGTGCCAGCAGTTCCCTCGACAGGGTCGGCTACACCTTC,CASSSLDRVGYTF
TRBJ2-7,15,once,TRBV11-2,-,TGTGCCAGCAGCTTAGGACACCATCGCTCCTACGAGCAGTACTTC,CASSLGHHRSYEQYF
TRBJ2-1,15,-,TRBV2,TRBD2,TGTGCCAGCAGTGATGTATGGGGGGGTAAAAATGAGCAGTTCTTC,CASSDVWGGKNEQFF
TRBJ2-5,15,-,TRBV19,-,TGTGCCAGTACCTCCCGGCAGGGCGTGCAGGAGACCCAGTACTTC,CASTSRQGVQETQYF
TRBJ2-5,15,-,TRBV15,TRBD2,TGTGCCACCAGCAGAGTAGCGGGGAATGGGGAGACCCAGTACTTC,CATSRVAGNGETQYF
TRBJ1-6,16,-,TRBV4-1,TRBD1,TGCGCCAGCAGCCAATCACAGGGGAGCTATAATTCACCCCTCCACTTT,CASSQSQGSYNSPLHF
TRBJ1-5,15,-,TRBV15,TRBD1,TGTGCCACCAGCACAGACAGGGGGCCCAATCAGCCCCAGCATTTT,CATSTDRGPNQPQHF
TRBJ1-2,15,-,TRBV7-2,-,TGTGCCAGCAGCTTGATGGGGAGAGCTAACTATGGCTACACCTTC,CASSLMGRANYGYTF
TRBJ2-7,13,-,TRBV27,-,TGTGCCAGCAGTTCTCCCCAGGGATACGAGCAGTACTTC,CASSSPQGYEQYF
TRBJ1-1,12,-,TRBV29-1,-,TGCAGCGTTGAGACGGGACACCCTGAAGCTTTCTTT,CSVETGHPEAFF